The entry below gives a single T cell receptor beta chain sequence along with its context. Its antigen remains unknown. CDR3 length: 15 residues. CDR1 is SGHVS and CDR2 is FQNEAQ in the germline V gene. The data are from a study of T cells expressing NK-cell markers. Each CDR3 protein gets one entry in TCRdb, which reprocessed the 5' RACE reads and gives no DNA. This sample's table has about 260,000 distinct CDR3 sequences. Study-wide results and limits: There were a handful of donors in whom these clonotypes also led the CD3+CD56-NKG2C+ fraction.

The sample consisted of blood T cells: a sorted CD56 or NKG2C T cell subset, CD4+ or CD8+ T cells, or bulk PBMC T cells (not recorded which). The chain carries TRBV7-8 and TRBJ1-4. This TCR was sampled from a woman between 18 and 70 years old in good health. Here the CDR3 reads CASSLVRGTNEKLFF.